This T cell receptor (beta chain) emerged from a study of blood T cells in healthy people across ages. The study's findings and limits: Older age coincided with a roughly linear decline in TCR beta diversity per million T cells.

Regarding this clonotype: Its antigen is currently unknown.

The CDR3 contains 13 residues. CDR1 and CDR2 (germline): ENHRY, SYGVKD. Trimming stripped 4 bases from V and 3 bases from J, with 7 bases between. The authors ran a second PCR of 7 to 11 cycles using a sample-barcoded 5' primer and a J-beta primer mix. TCRdb itself ran the 5' RACE reads through MiXCR, one entry per CDR3 protein. The sample includes approximately 690,000 distinct CDR3 sequences, 58% of them seen just once. The receptor was isolated from a man between 60 and 75 years old in good health. The chain employs TRBV10-3 and TRBJ1-5; D uncertain. Material for sequencing was blood. CDR3 sequence: CAISGADNQPQHF. CDR3 DNA sequence: TGTGCCATCAGTGGGGCAGACAATCAGCCCCAGCATTTT.